The sequence of this T cell receptor beta chain was determined in a study of T-cell memory formation after mild COVID-19. Remarks on this clonotype: The antigen is not known. A much larger clone lies one base from this, so it may be a read error.

Constant-segment-primed 5'RACE gave TCR alpha and TCR beta cDNA libraries with sample barcodes and UMIs. Each CDR3 protein gets one entry after TCRdb re-called the 5' RACE reads with MiXCR. The table records under 400,000 distinct CDR3 sequences, under 25% of them present only once. The study's findings and limits: Detection of some responders pre-infection suggested pre-existing cross-reactive memory T cells participated. Later expanders leaned CD4+, whereas day 15 to 85 contracting clones were balanced CD4/CD8.

The CDR3 runs to 14 residues. V and J are TRBV12-3 or TRBV12-4 and TRBJ2-4; TRBD1 might be the D (6 bases). This TCR derives from an adult woman who had mild COVID-19 (a few samples of this study predate the infection). Cell type and time point are not known. Sequenced sample: PBMCs or a T cell subset sorted from them (not recorded which). The CDR3 is CASSLWGLWDIKYF. CDR3 sequence (DNA): TGTGCCAGCAGTTTATGGGGGCTATGGGACATTAAGTACTTC.